This T cell receptor (beta chain) was observed in a study of OX40 agonist ivuxolimab in advanced cancers. Describing the broader study: Ivuxolimab was an agonistic, fully human IgG2 monoclonal antibody directed against OX40 (CD134), a costimulatory receptor. Of the 50 to 55 dose-escalation patients, hepatocellular carcinoma was present in around 20, melanoma in roughly 15, renal cell carcinoma in 9 and head and neck cancer in 9. Peripheral TCRbeta sequencing aimed to test whether ivuxolimab altered TCR sequence diversity and caused clonal T-cell expansion. Intravenous ivuxolimab was administered to patients every 2 weeks at six dose levels: 0.01, 0.1, 0.3, 1.5, 3 and 10 mg/kg. Three dose-escalation patients achieved partial responses, one with hepatocellular carcinoma and two with cutaneous melanoma. The paper describes the monotherapy dose-escalation part (N ≈ 51 patients) of the phase I trial of ivuxolimab. The dose-escalation cohort was around 83% male with a mean age of around 62 years, ranging from about 23 to 85. Prior anti-PD-1, anti-PD-L1 or anti-CTLA-4 therapy was permitted, and 30% to 45% of dose-escalation patients had received checkpoint inhibitors. General study outcomes and caveats: The antigen specificity of the peripheral T cells that underwent clonal expansion was not determined. Low levels of normalized T-cell clonal expansion were also seen in some patients who did not respond. At doses of 0.1 to 3.0 mg/kg, clonal expansion of both CD4+ and CD8+ T cells in blood was seen between baseline and week 6. In the 0.1-3.0 mg/kg groups, partial responders were among the patients with the lowest normalized peripheral clonal expansion, particularly in CD8+ T cells. After ivuxolimab, expanded clones were on average more numerous among CD8+ T cells than among CD4+ T cells.

Genomic DNA was extracted from sorted cells for sequencing of the TCRbeta CDR3 region. The immunoSEQ Assay was used for sequencing of TCRbeta CDR3 regions. TCRdb mirrors the immuneACCESS table, restricted to in-frame sequences. Some clones are absent from its copies; in checked studies, under half trace to an unresolved V gene, and the reason for the others is unknown. The sample data list 35,000 to 45,000 clones, and around 83% of these were observed just once. The ten top clones hold about 20% of the sample. Patients with autoimmune disease history or receiving systemic immunosuppression were excluded from the trial. Peripheral blood for TCR sequencing was drawn from every dose cohort at baseline, at cycle 4 day 1 and at cycle 7 day 1. Samples were obtained from an open-label, multicenter, first-in-human phase I dose-escalation trial of ivuxolimab. Adults with locally advanced or metastatic melanoma, renal cell carcinoma, hepatocellular carcinoma or head and neck squamous cell carcinoma were enrolled in the trial. Before TCR sequencing, CD4+ T cells and CD8+ T cells from peripheral blood were sorted into separate populations.

CDR1 LGHNA and CDR2 YSLEER were looked up in the germline V gene. V has 4 bases trimmed and J has 8 bases trimmed; junction bases matching no gene number 10. The CDR3 has 14 amino acids, counting the end cysteine and phenylalanine. CDR3 DNA only is kept here, 42 bases in frame from base 1. This clone has more than one count but fewer than ten. Its antigen is unknown. Base quality data are lacking; no much larger clone is found one base away. The sequence came from an adult with an advanced solid tumor such as melanoma, head and neck, liver or kidney cancer. Rearrangement joined TRBV4-3 to TRBJ1-1, with 7 bases matching TRBD1. The material was CD4+ or CD8+ T cells sorted from blood, obtained in a trial of the OX40 agonist ivuxolimab. The CDR3 reads CASSPSGTALEAFF. The DNA sequence is given as TGCGCCAGCAGCCCATCCGGGACAGCCCTCGAAGCTTTCTTT.